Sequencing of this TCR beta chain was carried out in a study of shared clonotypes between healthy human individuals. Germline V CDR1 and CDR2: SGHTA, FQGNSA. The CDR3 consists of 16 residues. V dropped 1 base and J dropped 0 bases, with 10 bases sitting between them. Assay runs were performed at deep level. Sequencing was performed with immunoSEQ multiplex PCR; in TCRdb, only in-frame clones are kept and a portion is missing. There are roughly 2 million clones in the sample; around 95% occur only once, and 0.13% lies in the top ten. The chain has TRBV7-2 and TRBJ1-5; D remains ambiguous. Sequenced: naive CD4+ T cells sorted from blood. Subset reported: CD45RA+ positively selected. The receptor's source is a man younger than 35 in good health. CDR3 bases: TGTGCCAGCAGCTTAGTCGGCCAGGTTAGCAATCAGCCCCAGCATTTT. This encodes CASSLVGQVSNQPQHF.